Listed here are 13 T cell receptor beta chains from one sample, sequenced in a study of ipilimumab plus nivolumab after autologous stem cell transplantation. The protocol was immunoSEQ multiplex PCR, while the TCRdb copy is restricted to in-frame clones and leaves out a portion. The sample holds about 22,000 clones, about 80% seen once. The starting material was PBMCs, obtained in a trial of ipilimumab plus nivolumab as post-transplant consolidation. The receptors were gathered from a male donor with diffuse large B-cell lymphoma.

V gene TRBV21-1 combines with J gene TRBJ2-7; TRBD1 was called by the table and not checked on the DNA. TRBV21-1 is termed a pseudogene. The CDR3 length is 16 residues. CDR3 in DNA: TGTGCCAGCAGCAATATCGGGCAGGGAAGATCCTACGAGCAGTACTTC. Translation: CASSNIGQGRSYEQYF.

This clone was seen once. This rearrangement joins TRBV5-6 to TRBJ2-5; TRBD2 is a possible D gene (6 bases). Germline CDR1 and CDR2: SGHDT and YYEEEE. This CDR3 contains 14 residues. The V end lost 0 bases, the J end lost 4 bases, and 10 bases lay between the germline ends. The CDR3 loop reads CASSLVSGGETQYF. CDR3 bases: TGTGCCAGCAGCTTGGTTTCCGGGGGAGAGACCCAGTACTTC.

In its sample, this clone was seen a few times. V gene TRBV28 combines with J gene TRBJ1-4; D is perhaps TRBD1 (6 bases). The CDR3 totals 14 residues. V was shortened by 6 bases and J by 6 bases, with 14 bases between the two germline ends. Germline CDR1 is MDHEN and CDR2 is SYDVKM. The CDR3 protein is CASRPTGKDEKLFF. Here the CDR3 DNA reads TGTGCCAGCAGGCCCACAGGGAAGGATGAAAAACTGTTTTTT.

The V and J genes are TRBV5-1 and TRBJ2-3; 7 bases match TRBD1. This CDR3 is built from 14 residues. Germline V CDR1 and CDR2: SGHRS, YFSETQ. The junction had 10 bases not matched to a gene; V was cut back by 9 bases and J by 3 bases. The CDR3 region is CANKRGPGTDTQYF. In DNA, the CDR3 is TGCGCCAACAAAAGGGGGCCCGGAACAGATACGCAGTATTTT. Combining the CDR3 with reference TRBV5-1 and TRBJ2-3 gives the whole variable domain KAGVTQTPRYLIKTRGQQVTLSCSPISGHRSVSWYQQTPGQGLQFLFEYFSETQRNKGNFPGRFSGRQFSNSRSEMNVSTLELGDSALYLCANKRGPGTDTQYFGPGTRLTVL.

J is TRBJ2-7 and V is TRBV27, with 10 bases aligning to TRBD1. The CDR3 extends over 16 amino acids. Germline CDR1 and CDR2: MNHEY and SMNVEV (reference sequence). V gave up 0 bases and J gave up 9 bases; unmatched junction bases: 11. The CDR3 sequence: CASSLSGQGTSYGQYF. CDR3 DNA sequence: TGTGCCAGCAGTTTATCGGGACAGGGGACCTCCTATGGGCAGTACTTC.

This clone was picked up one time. CDR3 DNA sequence: TGTGCCAGCAGCGGATGGGATTTCGCCACTGAAGCTTTCTTT. It specifies CASSGWDFATEAFF. The genes are TRBV28 and TRBJ1-1; D is ambiguous. This CDR3 has 14 residues. Trimming shortened V by 6 bases and J by 4 bases, and 15 bases separated the two germline ends. Germline V lookup: CDR1 MDHEN, CDR2 SYDVKM.

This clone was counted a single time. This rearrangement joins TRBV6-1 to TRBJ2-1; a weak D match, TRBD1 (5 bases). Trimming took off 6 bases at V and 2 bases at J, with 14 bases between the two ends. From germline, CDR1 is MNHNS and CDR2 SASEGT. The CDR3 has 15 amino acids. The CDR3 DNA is TGTGCCAGCAGAAGGGTGGACATAGCCTACAATGAGCAGTTCTTC. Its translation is CASRRVDIAYNEQFF.

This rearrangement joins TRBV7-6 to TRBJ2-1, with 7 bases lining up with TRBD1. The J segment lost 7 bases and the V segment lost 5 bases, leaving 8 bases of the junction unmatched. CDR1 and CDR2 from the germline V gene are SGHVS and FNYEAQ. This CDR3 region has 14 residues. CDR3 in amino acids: CASSDDRASNEQFF. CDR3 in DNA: TGTGCCAGCAGCGACGACAGGGCGAGTAATGAGCAGTTCTTC.

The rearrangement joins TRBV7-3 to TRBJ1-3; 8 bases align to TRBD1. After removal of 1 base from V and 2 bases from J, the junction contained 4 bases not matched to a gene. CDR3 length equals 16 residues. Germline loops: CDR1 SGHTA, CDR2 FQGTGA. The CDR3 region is CASSLRPGGPGNTIYF. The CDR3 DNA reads TGTGCCAGCAGCTTAAGACCAGGGGGCCCTGGAAACACCATATATTTT.

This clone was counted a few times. CDR3 sequence: CASSNSGGASDTQYF. CDR3 DNA: TGCGCCAGCAGCAATAGCGGGGGGGCATCTGACACGCAGTATTTT. The chain couples TRBV5-1 to TRBJ2-3; 11 bases fit TRBD2. The germline V gene encodes CDR1 SGHRS and CDR2 YFSETQ. The CDR3 extends over 15 amino acids. The V gene end was trimmed by 4 bases and the J gene end by 9 bases; junction bases not matched to a gene: 10.

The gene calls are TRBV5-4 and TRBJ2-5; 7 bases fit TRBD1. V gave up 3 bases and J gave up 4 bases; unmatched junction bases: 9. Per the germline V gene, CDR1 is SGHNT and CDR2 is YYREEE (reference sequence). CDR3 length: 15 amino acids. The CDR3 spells CASSSIKTGVETQYF. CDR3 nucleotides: TGTGCCAGCAGCTCAATTAAAACAGGGGTAGAGACCCAGTACTTC.

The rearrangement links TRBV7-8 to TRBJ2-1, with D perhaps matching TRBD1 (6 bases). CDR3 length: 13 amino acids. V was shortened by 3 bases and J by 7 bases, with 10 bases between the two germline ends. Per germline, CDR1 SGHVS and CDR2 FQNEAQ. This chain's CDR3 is CASSFVQGNEQFF. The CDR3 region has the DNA TGTGCCAGCAGCTTCGTCCAGGGGAATGAGCAGTTCTTC.

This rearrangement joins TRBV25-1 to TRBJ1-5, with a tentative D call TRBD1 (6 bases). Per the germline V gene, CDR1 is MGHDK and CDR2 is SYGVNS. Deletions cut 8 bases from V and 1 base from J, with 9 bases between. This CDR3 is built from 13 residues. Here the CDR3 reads CASGGASNQPQHF. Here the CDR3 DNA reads TGTGCCAGCGGGGGGGCAAGCAATCAGCCCCAGCATTTT.